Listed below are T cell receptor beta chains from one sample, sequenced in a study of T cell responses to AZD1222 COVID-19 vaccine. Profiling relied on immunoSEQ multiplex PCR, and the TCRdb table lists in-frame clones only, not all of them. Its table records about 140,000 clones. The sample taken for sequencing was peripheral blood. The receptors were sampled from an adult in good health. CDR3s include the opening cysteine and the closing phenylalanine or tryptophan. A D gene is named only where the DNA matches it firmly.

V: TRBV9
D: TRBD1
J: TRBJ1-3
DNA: TGTGCCAGCAGCGTAGGGGACAGAAGTCCTGGAAACACCATATATTTT
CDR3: CASSVGDRSPGNTIYF

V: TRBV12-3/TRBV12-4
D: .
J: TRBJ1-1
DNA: TGTGCCAGCAGTTTACGTGGGGACACTGAAGCTTTCTTT
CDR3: CASSLRGDTEAFF

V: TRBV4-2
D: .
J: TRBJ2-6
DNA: TGTGCCAGCAGCCAAAACGGGAACTCTGGGGCCAACGTCCTGACTTTC
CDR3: CASSQNGNSGANVLTF

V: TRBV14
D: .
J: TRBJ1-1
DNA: TGTGCCAGCAGCCAAGTCAGGGGTGGGAGGAACACTGAAGCTTTCTTT
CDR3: CASSQVRGGRNTEAFF

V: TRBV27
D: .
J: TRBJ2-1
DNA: TGTGCCAGCAGGGTCGAGGGGGGGGCTTACAATGAGCAGTTCTTC
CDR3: CASRVEGGAYNEQFF

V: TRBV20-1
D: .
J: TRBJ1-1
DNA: TGCAGTGCTTTGGACAGTGAAGCTTTCTTT
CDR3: CSALDSEAFF

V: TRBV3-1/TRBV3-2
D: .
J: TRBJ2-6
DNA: TGTGCCAGCAGCCCCCTTGGGGGCTCTGGGGCCAACGTCCTGACTTTC
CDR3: CASSPLGGSGANVLTF

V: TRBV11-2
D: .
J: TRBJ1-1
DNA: TGTGCCAGCAGCGTGGGGGTCCGGGACACTGAAGCTTTCTTT
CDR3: CASSVGVRDTEAFF

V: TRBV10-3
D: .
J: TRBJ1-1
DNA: TGTGCCATCAGTGTGGCAGCGAACACTGAAGCTTTCTTT
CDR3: CAISVAANTEAFF

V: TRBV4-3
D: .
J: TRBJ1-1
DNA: TGCGCCAGCAGCCAACAGGTCGTACAGGGAAACCTTGGAGCTTTCTTT
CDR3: CASSQQVVQGNLGAFF

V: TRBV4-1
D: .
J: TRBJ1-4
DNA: TGCGCCAGCAGTCGACAGTCGACTAATGAAAAACTGTTTTTT
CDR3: CASSRQSTNEKLFF

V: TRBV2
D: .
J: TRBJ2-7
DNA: TGTGCCAGCAGTGAGGGGTTAGTGAACGAGCAGTACTTC
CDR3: CASSEGLVNEQYF

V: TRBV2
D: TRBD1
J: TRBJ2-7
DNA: TGTGCCAGCAGGAGAGGGACAGGCTGGTACGAGCAGTACTTC
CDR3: CASRRGTGWYEQYF

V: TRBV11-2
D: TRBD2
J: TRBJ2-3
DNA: TGTGCCAGCAGCTTAGGGATGGTAGCGGGGCACACAGATACGCAGTATTTT
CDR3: CASSLGMVAGHTDTQYF

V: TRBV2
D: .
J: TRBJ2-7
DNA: TGTGCCAGCAAGGCAGGAATCCACGAGCAGTACTTC
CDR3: CASKAGIHEQYF

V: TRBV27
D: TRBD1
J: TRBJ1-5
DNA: TGTGCCAGCAGTTTATTTGGACAGGGGGCTAACAATCAGCCCCAGCATTTT
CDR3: CASSLFGQGANNQPQHF

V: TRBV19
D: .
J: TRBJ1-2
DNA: TGTGCCAGTAGTATAGTTCCTGAGCGTGGCTACACCTTC
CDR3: CASSIVPERGYTF

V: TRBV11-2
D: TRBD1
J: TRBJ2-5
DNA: TGTGCCACCAAATCCACCCAGGGGGCGCTTGAGACCCAGTACTTC
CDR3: CATKSTQGALETQYF

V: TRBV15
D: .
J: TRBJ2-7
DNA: TGTGCCACCAGCAGAGATTACTACGAGCAGTACTTC
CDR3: CATSRDYYEQYF

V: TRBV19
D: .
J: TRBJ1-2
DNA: TGTGCCAGTATCGACGTATTGGGTAGTGGCTACACCTTC
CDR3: CASIDVLGSGYTF

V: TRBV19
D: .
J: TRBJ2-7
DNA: TGTGCCAGTAGTGGGCTGGGGGCCCTATCCTACGAGCAGTACTTC
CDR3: CASSGLGALSYEQYF

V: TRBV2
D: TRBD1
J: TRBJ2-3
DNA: TGTGCCAGCAGCAAAGGACAGGGGGTTGTAGATACGCAGTATTTT
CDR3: CASSKGQGVVDTQYF

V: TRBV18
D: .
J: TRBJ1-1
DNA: TGTGCCAGCTCACCAATAGGGATTAGCACTGAAGCTTTCTTT
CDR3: CASSPIGISTEAFF

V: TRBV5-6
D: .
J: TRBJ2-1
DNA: TGTGCCAGCATGTGGGGGATTGGGCACAATGAGCAGTTCTTC
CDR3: CASMWGIGHNEQFF

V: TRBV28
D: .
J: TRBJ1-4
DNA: TGTGCCAGCAGTCCAGCCGCAACTAATGAAAAACTGTTTTTT
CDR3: CASSPAATNEKLFF

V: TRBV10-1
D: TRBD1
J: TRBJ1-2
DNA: TGCGCCAGCAACCAGGGGGGGAGAGAGGATGGCTACACCTTC
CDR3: CASNQGGREDGYTF

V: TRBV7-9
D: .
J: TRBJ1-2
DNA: TGTGCCAGCAGCCTAAACAGGGTTGGAGGAGGCTACACCTTC
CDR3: CASSLNRVGGGYTF

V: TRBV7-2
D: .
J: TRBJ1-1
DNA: TGTGCCAGCAGCTTAGTTGGGGTTTCTGAAGCTTTCTTT
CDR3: CASSLVGVSEAFF

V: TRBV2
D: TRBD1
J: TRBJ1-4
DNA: TGTGCCAGCAGGGCAAAGGGGGCCGGGAGTGAAAAACTGTTTTTT
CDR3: CASRAKGAGSEKLFF

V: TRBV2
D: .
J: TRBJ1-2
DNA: TGTGCCAGCAGTGAGGACATCTCGAGCTACACCTTC
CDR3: CASSEDISSYTF

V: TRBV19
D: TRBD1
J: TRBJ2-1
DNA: TGTGCCAGTAGCATAAAAGGGGACAGGGGGGACAATGAGCAGTTCTTC
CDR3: CASSIKGDRGDNEQFF

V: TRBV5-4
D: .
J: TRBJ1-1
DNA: TGTGCCAGCAGCTTGGGGGAGAAGAACACTGAAGCTTTCTTT
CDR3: CASSLGEKNTEAFF

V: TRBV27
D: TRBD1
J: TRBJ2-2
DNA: TGTGCCAGCAGGACGGGACAGGGTAACACCGGGGAGCTGTTTTTT
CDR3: CASRTGQGNTGELFF

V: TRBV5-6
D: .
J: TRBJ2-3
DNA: TGTGCCAGCACCCGAGGCTTCGGGGGAGGCACAGATACGCAGTATTTT
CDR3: CASTRGFGGGTDTQYF

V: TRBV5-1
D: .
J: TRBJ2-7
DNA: TGCGCCAGCAGCTTGCCGTCCTACGAGCAGTACTTC
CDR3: CASSLPSYEQYF

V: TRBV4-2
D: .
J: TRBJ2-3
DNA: TGTGCCAGCAGCCAAGAAATAGGGCCCGTTGAGGCAGATACGCAGTATTTT
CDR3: CASSQEIGPVEADTQYF

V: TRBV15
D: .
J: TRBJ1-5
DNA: TGTGCCACCAGCAGGATAACAGCCGGAGGTGAGCCCCAGCATTTT
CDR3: CATSRITAGGEPQHF

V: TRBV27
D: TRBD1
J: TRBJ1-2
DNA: TGTGCCAGCAGTACAGGGGGGGATGGCTACACCTTC
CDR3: CASSTGGDGYTF

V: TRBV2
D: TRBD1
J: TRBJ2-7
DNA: TGTGCCAGCAGTGAGAACAGGGGGCGCGCCTACGAGCAGTACTTC
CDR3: CASSENRGRAYEQYF

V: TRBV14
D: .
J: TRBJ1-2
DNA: TGTGCCAGCAGCCCGACCCTCGGGGGGGGAGGCTATGGCTACACCTTC
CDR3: CASSPTLGGGGYGYTF

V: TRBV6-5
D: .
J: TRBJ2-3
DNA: TGTGCCAGCAGTCCACCCACAGATACGCAGTATTTT
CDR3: CASSPPTDTQYF

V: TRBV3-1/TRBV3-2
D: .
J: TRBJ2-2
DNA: TGTGCCAGCCAGCCAGTCGTCGGCCCCGGGGAGCTGTTTTTT
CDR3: CASQPVVGPGELFF

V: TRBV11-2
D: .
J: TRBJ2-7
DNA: TGTGCCAGCAGCTTACAGGGGTACGAGCAGTACTTC
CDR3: CASSLQGYEQYF

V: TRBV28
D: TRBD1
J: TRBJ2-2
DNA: TGTGCCAGCAGTCGACCGGACAGGGGGCCTTCCGGGGAGCTGTTTTTT
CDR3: CASSRPDRGPSGELFF

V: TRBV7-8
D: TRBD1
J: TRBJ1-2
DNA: TGTGCCAGCAGACCCACAGGGGCGGCGGGCTACACCTTC
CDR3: CASRPTGAAGYTF

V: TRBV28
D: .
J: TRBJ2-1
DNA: TGTGCCAGCAGTACCGTTGGGGTAAAGCAGTTCTTC
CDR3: CASSTVGVKQFF

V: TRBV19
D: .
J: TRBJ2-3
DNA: TGTGCCAGTAGTATAACCTTGTTAGAGGGTGATACGCAGTATTTT
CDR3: CASSITLLEGDTQYF

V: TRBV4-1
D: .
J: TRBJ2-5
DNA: TGCGCCAGCACTTTGGATGGGGGTAGGCAAGAGACCCAGTACTTC
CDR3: CASTLDGGRQETQYF

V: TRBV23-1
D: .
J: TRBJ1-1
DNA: TGCGCCAGCAGTCAAGACTGCGGGATGAACACTGAAGCTTTCTTT
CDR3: CASSQDCGMNTEAFF

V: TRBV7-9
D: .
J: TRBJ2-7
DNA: TGTGCCAGCACCGACTCGGGCGGGGCCAACTCCTACGAGCAGTACTTC
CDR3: CASTDSGGANSYEQYF

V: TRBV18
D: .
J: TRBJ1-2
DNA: TGTGCCAGCTCACCTCCCCCCGAGGGTAGCTATGGCTACACCTTC
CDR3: CASSPPPEGSYGYTF

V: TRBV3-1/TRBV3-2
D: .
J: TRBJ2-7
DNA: TGTGCCAGCAGCCAAGATTGGGGTCAGGTGGCCGAGCAGTACTTC
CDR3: CASSQDWGQVAEQYF

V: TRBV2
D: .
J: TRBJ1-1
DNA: TGTGCCGGAAAGAGTTTCGGGACCTCAAATCTCGAAGCTTTCTTT
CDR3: CAGKSFGTSNLEAFF

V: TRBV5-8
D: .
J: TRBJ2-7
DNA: TGTGCCAGCAGCCTCAGGGGTGGCGAGCAGTACTTC
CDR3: CASSLRGGEQYF

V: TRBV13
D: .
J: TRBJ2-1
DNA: TGTGCCAGCAGCTTAAGCCCCGGGGGCTACAATGAGCAGTTCTTC
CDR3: CASSLSPGGYNEQFF

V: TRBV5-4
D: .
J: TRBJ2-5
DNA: TGTGCCAGCAGCTTGGAGGTTAGGGAGACCCAGTACTTC
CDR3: CASSLEVRETQYF